This T cell receptor (beta chain) came from a study of metastatic and nonmetastatic thyroid tumors. TCRdb used MiXCR to call clones anew from the PCR reads. The sample contains about 10,000 clones, under 30% of which appear only once. Germline CDR1 LNHDA, CDR2 SQIVND (reference sequence). With 5 bases clipped from V and 3 bases from J, the junction kept 3 bases outside the gene matches. This CDR3 spans 15 amino acids. All patients were untreated before thyroid surgery. In this sample, this clone turned up a few times. This chain uses TRBV19 with TRBJ2-3; 12 positions match TRBD2. Sequenced: tumor tissue. The sequence came from a female donor with papillary thyroid cancer or a benign thyroid nodule (not recorded which). Some clones in this sample may be carry-over from other donors' samples. CDR3 residues: CASSGLAGMTDTQYF. Written as DNA, the CDR3 is TGTGCCAGTAGTGGACTAGCGGGAATGACAGATACGCAGTATTTT. The variable domain in full, with the rest retrieved from reference TRBV19 and TRBJ2-3, is DGGITQSPKYLFRKEGQNVTLSCEQNLNHDAMYWYRQDPGQGLRLIYYSQIVNDFQKGDIAEGYSVSREKKESFPLTVTSAQKNPTAFYLCASSGLAGMTDTQYFGPGTRLTVL.